Listed here is a single TCR beta chain. Which antigen it targets is not known. No per-base quality is available; no much larger clone lies one base away. From the germline V gene (reference sequence), CDR1 is MNHEY and CDR2 is SMNVEV. From cysteine to phenylalanine, the CDR3 is 16 amino acids long. The DNA shown is the 48-base CDR3, in frame from base 1. Trimming takes 1 base from V and 6 bases from J, and the germline ends sit 13 bases apart. The data were obtained in a study of blood T cell repertoires in COVID-19 (dated by TCRdb to 2020 to 2021). General notes on the study: Samples from collaborators originated in the United States, Italy and Spain and spanned both the acute and convalescent phases of COVID-19. The repertoires were released in a freely available public database meant as a resource for research on the immune response to SARS-CoV-2. The material from the prospective study consisted of cDNA or gDNA derived from T cells, B-cell-depleted T cells, or PBMCs. Sample metadata almost always included a de-identified subject ID, COVID-19 status, age in years and sex. Where HLA class I and class II types were available, the types were taken from metadata supplied by the sample provider, not from assay-based typing. The samples were drawn from two sources: the first 160 participants of the ongoing ImmuneRACE study, and about 1,300 subjects contributed by 6 global collaborators. The dataset comprised deeply sampled blood TCRbeta repertoires from subjects exposed to, actively infected with, or recovered from COVID-19. Broad study findings and their caveats: The quantity of clinical and demographic metadata differed by source and by participant and was supplied without curation.

TCRbeta CDR3 regions were amplified from genomic DNA by means of the immunoSEQ Assay, a bias-controlled multiplex PCR. The authors' pipeline ran thus. Nucleated cell counts per sample were estimated from amplification of reference gene primers within the assay. To quantify the absolute abundance of each unique TCRbeta CDR3 rearrangement, sequence reads were collapsed and filtered. For each sample, productive Simpson clonality was calculated by taking the square root of Simpson's diversity index across productive rearrangements. Not all clones reach the TCRdb copy of this immuneACCESS table, which keeps in-frame sequences only. Checked studies attribute under half of the gap to unresolved V genes and leave the rest unexplained. The V and J calls and clone size were taken over from that table, and D and trimming were inferred from the DNA. This sample comprises about 260,000 clones, 85% to 90% of them detected only once. The ten most abundant clones make up over 1.2% of the sample.

A second Seattle source provided samples from volunteer blood donors who had recovered from COVID-19. Collaborating institutions collected whole blood in K2EDTA tubes following their own protocols. For TCRbeta analysis, collaborator samples were shipped as frozen whole blood, as isolated PBMCs, or as DNA extracted from either sample type. Sequencing input: peripheral blood. The source of this sequence is a woman between 40 and 55 years old who had recovered from COVID-19. The V and J genes are TRBV27 and TRBJ1-6; too little of a D gene remains to name it. The DNA sequence is TGTGCCAGCAGTTTATTTCCGTCCTCTTTTAATTCACCCCTCCACTTT. The translation is CASSLFPSSFNSPLHF.